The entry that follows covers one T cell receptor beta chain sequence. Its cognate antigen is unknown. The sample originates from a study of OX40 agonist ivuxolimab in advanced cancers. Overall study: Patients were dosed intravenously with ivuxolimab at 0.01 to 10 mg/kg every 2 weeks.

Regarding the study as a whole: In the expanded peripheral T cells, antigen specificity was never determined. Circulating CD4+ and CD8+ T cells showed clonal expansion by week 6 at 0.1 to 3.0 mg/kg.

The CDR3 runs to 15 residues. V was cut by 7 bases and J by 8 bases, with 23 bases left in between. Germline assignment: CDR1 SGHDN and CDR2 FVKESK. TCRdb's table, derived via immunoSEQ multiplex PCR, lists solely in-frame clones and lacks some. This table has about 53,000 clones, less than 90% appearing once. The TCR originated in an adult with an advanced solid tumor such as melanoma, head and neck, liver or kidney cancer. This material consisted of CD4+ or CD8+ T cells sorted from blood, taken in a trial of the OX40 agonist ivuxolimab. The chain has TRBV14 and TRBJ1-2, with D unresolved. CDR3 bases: TGTGCCAGCACCGCTATCGACCGGGCCGACGGCGGCTACACCTTC. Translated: CASTAIDRADGGYTF.